The present entry profiles one T cell receptor beta chain with its context. This clone was observed a single time. Its cognate antigen has yet to be identified. Per-nucleotide qualities are absent, and no much larger clonotype sits a single base away. This sample was taken from a study of blood T cell repertoires in COVID-19 (dated by TCRdb to 2020 to 2022). For context, the study as a whole: Samples covering the acute and convalescent phases of COVID-19 were provided by collaborators in the United States, Italy and Spain. The prospective study material was composed of cDNA or gDNA derived from T cells, B-cell-depleted T cells, or PBMCs. Deeply sampled blood TCRbeta repertoires from subjects exposed to, actively infected with, or recovered from COVID-19 were included in the dataset. The repertoires were released in a freely available public database meant as a resource for research on the immune response to SARS-CoV-2. The samples were drawn from two sources: the first 160 participants of the ongoing ImmuneRACE study, and 1,254 subjects contributed by 6 global collaborators. Nearly every sample came with metadata listing a de-identified subject ID, COVID-19 status, age in years and sex. Where HLA class I and class II types were available, the types were taken from metadata supplied by the sample provider, not from assay-based typing. Overall study results and their limits: How much clinical and demographic metadata was included differed by source and by participant, and the metadata was provided uncurated.

Whole blood was collected in K2EDTA tubes by collaborating institutions according to the institutions' own protocols. For TCRbeta analysis, collaborators shipped samples in one of three forms: frozen whole blood, isolated PBMCs, or DNA extracted from either of those sample types. TCRbeta CDR3 regions were amplified from genomic DNA by means of the immunoSEQ Assay, a bias-controlled multiplex PCR. The original pipeline was this. The number of nucleated cells in each sample was estimated from the amplification of reference gene primers within the assay. Sequence reads were collapsed and filtered to measure the absolute abundance of every unique TCRbeta CDR3 rearrangement. Productive Simpson clonality was computed per sample as the square root of Simpson's diversity index over productive rearrangements. The source is immuneACCESS, and TCRdb retained only in-frame sequences with V and J called. Part of the clones is not carried over; for the studies checked, unresolved V genes explain less than half of this, and the remainder is unexplained. V, J and clone size reflect that table, while D and trimming were determined from the DNA. The sample table holds about 100,000 clones, of which 70% to 90% were seen once. About an eighth of the sample is held by the ten biggest clonotypes.

The CDR3 goes from the cysteine to the phenylalanine over 15 residues. Of all the DNA, just the CDR3 is kept, 45 bases in frame from base 1. The germline V gene (reference sequence) specifies LGHDT as CDR1 and YNNKEL as CDR2. Ends trimmed: V by 4 bases, J by 6 bases; bases unmatched to a gene: 5. This clonotype was obtained from a woman in her fifties or sixties in a cohort sampled during active or convalescent COVID-19. Sequencing input: peripheral blood. The chain couples TRBV3-1 (or the pseudogene TRBV3-2) to TRBJ1-4, with TRBD1 identical over 10 junction bases. The CDR3 is CASSPTGGAYEKLFF. The nucleotide sequence reads as follows: TGTGCCAGCAGCCCGACAGGGGGCGCATATGAAAAACTGTTTTTT.